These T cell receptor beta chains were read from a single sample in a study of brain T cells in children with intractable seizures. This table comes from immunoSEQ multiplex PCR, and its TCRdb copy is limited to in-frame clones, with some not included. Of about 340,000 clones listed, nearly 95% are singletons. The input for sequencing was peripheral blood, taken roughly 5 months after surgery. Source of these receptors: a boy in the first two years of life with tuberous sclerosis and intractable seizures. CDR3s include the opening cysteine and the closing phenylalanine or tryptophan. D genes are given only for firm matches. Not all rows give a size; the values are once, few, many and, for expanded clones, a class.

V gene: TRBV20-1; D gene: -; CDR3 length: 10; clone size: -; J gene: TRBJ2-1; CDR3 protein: CSASDWEQFF; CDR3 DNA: TGCAGTGCTAGCGACTGGGAGCAGTTCTTC
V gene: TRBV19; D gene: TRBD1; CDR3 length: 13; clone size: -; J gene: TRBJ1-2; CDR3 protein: CASSADRAGDYTF; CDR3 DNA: TGTGCCAGTAGTGCGGACAGGGCAGGAGACTACACCTTC
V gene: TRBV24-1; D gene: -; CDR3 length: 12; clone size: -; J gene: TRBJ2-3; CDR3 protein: CATTSSTDTQYF; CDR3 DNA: TGTGCCACCACATCCAGCACAGATACGCAGTATTTT
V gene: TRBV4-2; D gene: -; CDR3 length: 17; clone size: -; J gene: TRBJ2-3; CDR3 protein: CASSQVSTLEGTDTQYF; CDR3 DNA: TGTGCCAGCAGCCAAGTCTCTACGCTGGAGGGCACAGATACGCAGTATTTT
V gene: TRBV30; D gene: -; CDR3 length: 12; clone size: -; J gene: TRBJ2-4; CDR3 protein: CAWSVQGNIQYF; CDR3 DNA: TGTGCCTGGAGTGTACAGGGAAACATTCAGTACTTC
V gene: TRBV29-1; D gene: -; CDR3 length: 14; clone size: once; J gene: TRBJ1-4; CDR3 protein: CSVLTRTRGEKLFF; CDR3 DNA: TGCAGCGTCCTAACGCGGACCAGGGGTGAAAAACTGTTTTTT
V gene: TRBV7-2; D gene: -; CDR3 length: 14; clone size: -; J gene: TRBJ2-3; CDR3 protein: CASSKLLLADTQYF; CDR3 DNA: TGTGCCAGCAGCAAACTCCTCCTAGCAGATACGCAGTATTTT
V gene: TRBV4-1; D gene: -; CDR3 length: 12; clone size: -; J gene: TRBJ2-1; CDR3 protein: CASSQAGNEQFF; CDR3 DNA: TGCGCCAGCAGCCAAGCTGGGAATGAGCAGTTCTTC
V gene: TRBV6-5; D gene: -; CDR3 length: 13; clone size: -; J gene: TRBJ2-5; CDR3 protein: CASRGPFQETQYF; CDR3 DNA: TGTGCCAGCAGAGGACCTTTCCAAGAGACCCAGTACTTC
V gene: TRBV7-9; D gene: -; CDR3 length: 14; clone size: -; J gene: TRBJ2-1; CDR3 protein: CASSDKTRNNEQFF; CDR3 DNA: TGTGCCAGCAGCGATAAAACTAGGAACAATGAGCAGTTCTTC
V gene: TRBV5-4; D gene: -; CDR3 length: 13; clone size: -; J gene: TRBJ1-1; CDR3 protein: CASSQEKNTEAFF; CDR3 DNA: TGTGCCAGCAGCCAAGAAAAGAACACTGAAGCTTTCTTT
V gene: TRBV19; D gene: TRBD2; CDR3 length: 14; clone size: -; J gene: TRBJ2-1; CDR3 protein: CASSKSGSPNEQFF; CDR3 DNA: TGTGCCAGTAGTAAAAGCGGGAGTCCCAATGAGCAGTTCTTC
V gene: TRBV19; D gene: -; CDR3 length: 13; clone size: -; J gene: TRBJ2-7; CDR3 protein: CASSINPGYEQYF; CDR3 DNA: TGTGCCAGTAGTATAAACCCCGGATACGAGCAGTACTTC
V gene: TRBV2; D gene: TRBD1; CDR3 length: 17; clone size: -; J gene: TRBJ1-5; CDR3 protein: CASSGLDRGFSNQPQHF; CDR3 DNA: TGTGCCAGCAGTGGGTTGGACAGGGGGTTTAGCAATCAGCCCCAGCATTTT
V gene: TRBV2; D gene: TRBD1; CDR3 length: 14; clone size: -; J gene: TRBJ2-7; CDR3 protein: CASSNDRGAYEQYF; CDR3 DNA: TGTGCCAGCTCCAATGACAGGGGCGCCTACGAGCAGTACTTC
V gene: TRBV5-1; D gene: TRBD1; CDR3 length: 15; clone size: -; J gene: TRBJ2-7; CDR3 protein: CASSPRTGGSYEQYF; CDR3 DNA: TGCGCCAGCAGCCCTCGGACAGGGGGCTCCTACGAGCAGTACTTC
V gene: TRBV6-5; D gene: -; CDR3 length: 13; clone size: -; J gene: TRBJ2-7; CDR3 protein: CASRSRETYEQYF; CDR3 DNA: TGTGCCAGCAGATCCCGTGAAACCTACGAGCAGTACTTC